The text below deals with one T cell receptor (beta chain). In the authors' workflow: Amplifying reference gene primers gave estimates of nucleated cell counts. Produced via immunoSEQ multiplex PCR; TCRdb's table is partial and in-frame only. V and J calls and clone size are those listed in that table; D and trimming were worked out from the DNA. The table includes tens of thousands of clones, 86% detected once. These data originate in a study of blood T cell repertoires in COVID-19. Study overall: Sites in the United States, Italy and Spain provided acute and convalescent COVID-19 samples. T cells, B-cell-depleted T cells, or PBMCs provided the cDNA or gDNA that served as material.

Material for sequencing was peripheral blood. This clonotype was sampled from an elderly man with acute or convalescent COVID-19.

The CDR3 protein is CASSAGLTDRSEQYF. For the CDR3, the DNA is TGTGCCAGCAGCGCGGGACTGACGGACCGATCCGAGCAGTACTTC. The gene calls are TRBV9 and TRBJ2-7; D possibly corresponds to TRBD2 (6 bases). Trimming took 3 bases from V and 6 from J, leaving 19 bases between them. The V gene's germline CDR1 is SGDLS and CDR2 YYNGEE. The CDR3 consists of 15 residues.